The 21 T cell receptor beta chains given below trace back to one sample, sequenced in a study of early T cells in non-severe SARS-CoV-2 infection. TCRdb analysed the 5' RACE reads with MiXCR anew, one entry per CDR3 protein. The data hold 71,000 or so distinct CDR3 sequences, with approximately 13% observed a single time. The material sequenced was whole blood. The receptors originated from an adult who was a healthcare worker with PCR-confirmed SARS-CoV-2 infection or an uninfected control (not recorded which).

This clonotype was recorded at least ten times. V and J are TRBV29-1 and TRBJ2-7, with 11 bases that match TRBD2. Per the germline V gene, CDR1 is SQVTM and CDR2 is ANQGSEA. The CDR3 consists of 14 residues. The V gene end was trimmed by 4 bases and the J gene end by 3 bases; junction bases not matched to a gene: 5. The CDR3 sequence: CSVAGTSGFYEQYF. The CDR3 coding sequence is TGCAGCGTTGCCGGGACTAGCGGTTTCTACGAGCAGTACTTC.

This clonotype was picked up a small number of times. This rearrangement joins TRBV5-6 to TRBJ1-1, with 7 bases aligning to TRBD1. There are 14 residues in the CDR3. Germline CDR1 is SGHDT and CDR2 is YYEEEE. V shed 3 bases, J shed 2 bases, and the junction held 4 bases outside the gene matches. CDR3 coding DNA: TGTGCCAGCAGCTGGGGACAGATAAACACTGAAGCTTTCTTT. Its translation: CASSWGQINTEAFF. Full variable domain (outside the CDR3, taken from reference TRBV5-6 and TRBJ1-1): DAGVTQSPTHLIKTRGQQVTLRCSPKSGHDTVSWYQQALGQGPQFIFQYYEEEERQRGNFPDRFSGHQFPNYSSELNVNALLLGDSALYLCASSWGQINTEAFFGQGTRLTVV.

This clonotype was seen ten or more times. The V and J genes are TRBV5-1 and TRBJ1-1; the D is unclear. CDR1 SGHRS and CDR2 YFSETQ come from the germline V gene. The CDR3 is 13 residues long. The V and J ends lost 4 bases and 6 bases respectively, with 13 bases between them. CDR3 loop: CASSEPQFPEAFF. The DNA for the CDR3 is TGCGCCAGCAGCGAACCACAGTTCCCTGAAGCTTTCTTT. The full variable domain, its missing parts supplied by reference TRBV5-1 and TRBJ1-1, is KAGVTQTPRYLIKTRGQQVTLSCSPISGHRSVSWYQQTPGQGLQFLFEYFSETQRNKGNFPGRFSGRQFSNSRSEMNVSTLELGDSALYLCASSEPQFPEAFFGQGTRLTVV.

This clonotype was observed a handful of times. The CDR3 DNA is TGCGCCAGCAGCCAAGACCCCAGCGGGGGGATCAAAGATACGCAGTATTTT. The encoded protein is CASSQDPSGGIKDTQYF. The chain has TRBV4-1 and TRBJ2-3, with 9 bases matching TRBD2. The V gene's germline CDR1 is MGHRA and CDR2 YSYEKL. V dropped 0 bases and J dropped 5; count of bases not matched to a gene: 9. The CDR3 contains 17 residues.

This clonotype was seen many times. This rearrangement joins TRBV2 to TRBJ1-1; 7 bases align to TRBD1. J was trimmed by 1 base and V by 10 bases; bases with no gene match: 6. CDR3 size: 13 residues. CDR1 SNHLY and CDR2 FYNNEI come from the germline V gene. Written as DNA, the CDR3 is TGTGCCAAGGGGGCACCTGGGAACACTGAAGCTTTCTTT. Translating gives CAKGAPGNTEAFF.

This clonotype was recorded at least ten times. This chain links TRBV28 with TRBJ2-7, with 9 bases identical to TRBD1. Germline V gene sequence: CDR1 MDHEN, CDR2 SYDVKM. Trimming took 2 bases from V and 9 from J; bases not matched to a gene: 11. The CDR3 contains 15 residues. As DNA, the CDR3 is TGTGCCAGCAGTTTACCCGACAGGGGGAATGGAGGGCAGTACTTC. Its translation: CASSLPDRGNGGQYF.

As regards this clonotype: Sequence at one end of the junction differs from germline and may be a read error. The V gene is TRBV11-2, the J gene TRBJ2-7, with unresolved D. This CDR3 is built from 15 residues. Germline CDR1 SGHAT, CDR2 FQNNGV. The chain's CDR3 is CASSPAVGQAYAQYF. CDR3 nucleotide sequence: TGTGCCAGCAGCCCGGCTGTCGGGCAGGCCTACGCGCAGTACTTC. Full variable domain (outside the CDR3, taken from reference TRBV11-2 and TRBJ2-7): EAGVAQSPRYKIIEKRQSVAFWCNPISGHATLYWYQQILGQGPKLLIQFQNNGVVDDSQLPKDRFSAERLKGVDSTLKIQPAKLEDSAVYLCASSPAVGQAYAQYFGPGTRLTVT.

This chain uses TRBV20-1 with TRBJ1-1; D not resolved. CDR1 DFQATT and CDR2 SNEGSKA come from the germline V gene (reference sequence). V was pared by 6 bases and J by 0 bases, with 20 bases between. The CDR3 runs 16 residues. CDR3 DNA sequence: TGCAGTGCCCCACCGTTTTTTGGGGAACTGAACACTGAAGCTTTCTTT. Its protein product is CSAPPFFGELNTEAFF.

This clonotype was found a few times. The chain employs TRBV11-2 and TRBJ2-5; D assignment may be TRBD1 or TRBD2 (6 bases each). The length of the CDR3 is 15 residues. V lost 0 bases, J lost 4 bases, and 12 bases lay in between. CDR1 and CDR2 (germline): SGHAT, FQNNGV. The CDR3 region is CASSLDTGAGETQYF. For the CDR3, the DNA is TGTGCCAGCAGCTTAGATACGGGGGCGGGAGAGACCCAGTACTTC.

The chain employs TRBV27 and TRBJ1-5; a weak D match, TRBD1 (5 bases). Germline assignment: CDR1 MNHEY and CDR2 SMNVEV (reference sequence). The length of the CDR3 is 18 residues. Trimming pared 6 bases from V and 6 bases from J, leaving 27 bases between. The CDR3 loop reads CASRRQSGPETVRQPQHF. CDR3 nucleotides: TGTGCCAGCAGGAGACAGAGTGGCCCTGAGACGGTTCGTCAGCCCCAGCATTTT.

This clonotype was detected ten times or more. The chain uses TRBV29-1 and TRBJ1-1; TRBD1 is a possible D gene (6 bases). V lost 6 bases and J 8 bases, leaving 10 bases between the germline ends. Per the germline V gene, CDR1 is SQVTM and CDR2 is ANQGSEA. This CDR3 is 10 amino acids long. The CDR3 DNA reads as TGCAGCGTCTCGGACAGCGAAGCTTTCTTT. This sequence encodes CSVSDSEAFF.

In its sample, this clonotype was seen a few times. The V gene is TRBV6-1, the J gene TRBJ1-1; D is uncertain. CDR3 length: 12 residues. The V and J ends lost 4 bases and 5 bases respectively, with 8 bases between them. The germline V gene has CDR1 MNHNS and CDR2 SASEGT. In nucleotides, the CDR3 is TGTGCCAGCAGTGTGGGAGAGACTGAAGCTTTCTTT. As protein: CASSVGETEAFF.

This clonotype was detected only once. The rearrangement uses TRBV30 and TRBJ2-2; TRBD1 matches 9 bases. Germline V lookup: CDR1 GTSNPN, CDR2 SVGIG (reference sequence). CDR3 length equals 16 residues. Trimming at V came to 4 bases and at J to 2 bases, leaving 8 bases not matched to a gene. The CDR3 DNA reads TGTGCCTGGATTGTAAGGACAGGGGCAAACACCGGGGAGCTGTTTTTT. Protein: CAWIVRTGANTGELFF.

This rearrangement joins TRBV20-1 to TRBJ2-4; 8 bases are a match to TRBD1. V was pared by 3 bases and J by 0 bases, with 4 bases of the junction left unmatched. This CDR3 has 15 amino acids. Germline CDR1 reads DFQATT; CDR2 reads SNEGSKA (reference sequence). The CDR3 region is CSASSRGLAKNIQYF. The CDR3 region has the DNA TGCAGTGCTAGTAGCAGGGGGCTAGCCAAAAACATTCAGTACTTC.

Only a few counts were recorded for this clonotype. The chain uses TRBV20-1 and TRBJ1-2; 9 bases line up with TRBD1. V shed 6 bases, J shed 5 bases, and the junction held 7 bases outside the gene matches. CDR1 and CDR2 from the germline V gene are DFQATT and SNEGSKA (reference sequence). The CDR3 extends over 13 amino acids. This CDR3 is CSARDRDRYGYTF. The CDR3 region has the DNA TGCAGTGCAAGGGACAGGGATAGGTATGGCTACACCTTC.

Only a few counts were recorded for this clonotype. The chain recombines TRBV11-2 with TRBJ1-4; 7 bases are a match to TRBD1. From germline, CDR1 is SGHAT and CDR2 FQNNGV. The V gene end was trimmed by 5 bases and the J gene end by 6 bases; junction bases not matched to a gene: 9. The CDR3 is made up of 15 amino acids. This CDR3 reads CASSRQGGGDEKLFF. The CDR3 nucleotides read TGTGCCAGCAGCCGACAAGGGGGCGGAGATGAAAAACTGTTTTTT.

The V gene is TRBV12-3 or TRBV12-4, the J gene TRBJ2-6; the match to TRBD1 covers 7 bases. The CDR3 runs 15 residues. V was clipped by 5 bases and J by 2 bases; unmatched bases: 3. The CDR3 is CASSRQGTGANVLTF. CDR3 DNA sequence: TGTGCCAGCAGTAGACAGGGCACTGGGGCCAACGTCCTGACTTTC.

This clonotype has a count of ten or more. The chain uses TRBV29-1 and TRBJ1-2, with D perhaps TRBD1 (6 bases). CDR3 size: 12 residues. Germline V gene sequence: CDR1 SQVTM, CDR2 ANQGSEA. Trimming removed 7 bases at V and 3 bases at J, with 12 bases between. This CDR3 is CSARGADYGYTF. The CDR3 DNA follows: TGCAGCGCGAGGGGGGCTGACTATGGCTACACCTTC.

This clonotype was observed at least ten times. The chain joins TRBV5-1 to TRBJ1-1; a weak D match, TRBD1 (6 bases). V lost 5 bases and J lost 4, with 18 bases in between. This CDR3 region has 15 residues. CDR1 is SGHRS and CDR2 is YFSETQ in the germline V gene. The CDR3 DNA is TGCGCCAGCAGTTCGAAACTCAGGGGATTCACTGAAGCTTTCTTT. Translation: CASSSKLRGFTEAFF. Full variable domain (remainder filled in from reference TRBV5-1 and TRBJ1-1): KAGVTQTPRYLIKTRGQQVTLSCSPISGHRSVSWYQQTPGQGLQFLFEYFSETQRNKGNFPGRFSGRQFSNSRSEMNVSTLELGDSALYLCASSSKLRGFTEAFFGQGTRLTVV.

This clonotype was counted many times. The chain employs TRBV7-7 and TRBJ2-5; D assignment may be TRBD1 or TRBD2 (5 bases each). Trimming took 3 bases from V and 10 from J, leaving 27 bases between them. From germline, CDR1 is SSHAT and CDR2 FNYEAQ (reference sequence). This CDR3 region has 17 residues. The CDR3 bases are TGTGCCAGCAGCTTTCTCCCGAGACTATCAGGGCCAAAGGACCAGTACTTC. Translating it yields CASSFLPRLSGPKDQYF.

This clonotype was seen ten or more times. The chain joins TRBV19 to TRBJ2-7; 8 bases align to TRBD1. V shed 5 bases, J shed 3 bases, and the junction held 6 bases outside the gene matches. Per the germline V gene, CDR1 is LNHDA and CDR2 is SQIVND (reference sequence). The CDR3 consists of 14 residues. This chain's CDR3 is CASSPRTGNYEQYF. The CDR3 DNA sequence: TGTGCCAGTAGTCCTCGGACAGGGAACTACGAGCAGTACTTC.